These 26 T cell receptor beta chains share one sample of origin, sequenced in a study of T cell responses to AZD1222 COVID-19 vaccine. Method: immunoSEQ multiplex PCR; TCRdb's copy keeps in-frame clones and lacks some. The sample gives 180,000 or so clones, about 91% of which show up once; about 1.5% is in the top ten. This specimen was peripheral blood, taken 28 days after the second AZD1222 dose. Receptors originate from an adult who received the AZD1222 COVID-19 vaccine.

This clone was found a few times. Here the CDR3 DNA reads TGCGCCAGCAGCTGGGGACTGTTGAACACTGAAGCTTTCTTT. It encodes CASSWGLLNTEAFF. V is TRBV5-1 and J is TRBJ1-1; a possible D gene is TRBD1 (5 bases). The length of the CDR3 is 14 residues. The germline V gene has CDR1 SGHRS and CDR2 YFSETQ. The V end lost 3 bases, the J end lost 0 bases, and 9 bases lay between the germline ends.

This clone was counted a single time. Written as DNA, the CDR3 is TGTGCCAGCAGCTCGCGAGGGGGCAGGGCGGGGAATGGCTACACCTTC. Its protein is CASSSRGGRAGNGYTF. The chain employs TRBV5-8 and TRBJ1-2; 7 bases line up with TRBD1. J lost 6 bases, V lost 3 bases, and 14 bases had no gene match. Per the germline V gene, CDR1 is SGHTS and CDR2 is YDEGEE. The CDR3 is 16 amino acids.

CDR3 sequence: CASSPVPHIGSSYNEQFF. The CDR3 DNA sequence: TGCGCCAGCAGCCCCGTCCCTCATATCGGGAGCTCCTACAATGAGCAGTTCTTC. The V and J genes are TRBV4-3 and TRBJ2-1; D possibly corresponds to TRBD2 (6 bases). The CDR3 loop spans 18 amino acids. The V end lost 4 bases, the J end lost 0 bases, and 19 bases lay between the germline ends. Germline loops: CDR1 LGHNA, CDR2 YSLEER.

The rearrangement links TRBV10-3 to TRBJ1-5; D is perhaps TRBD1 (5 bases). The CDR3 has 14 residues. CDR1 is ENHRY, CDR2 SYGVKD, per germline. V was shortened by 4 bases and J by 0 bases, with 7 bases between the two germline ends. DNA for the CDR3: TGTGCCATCAGTGGAGGGGATAGCAATCAGCCCCAGCATTTT. Amino acid sequence: CAISGGDSNQPQHF.

V usage is TRBV5-1 and J usage is TRBJ1-2; TRBD1 might be the D (5 bases). The CDR3 extends over 15 amino acids. CDR1 and CDR2 from the germline V gene are SGHRS and YFSETQ. V gave up 0 bases and J gave up 3 bases, with 12 bases separating them. The CDR3 protein is CASSLDNRLHYGYTF. The CDR3 DNA reads TGCGCCAGCAGCTTGGACAACAGGCTTCACTATGGCTACACCTTC.

This chain connects TRBV20-1 to TRBJ1-2, with TRBD1 matching over 7 bases. The germline V gene encodes CDR1 DFQATT and CDR2 SNEGSKA (reference sequence). CDR3 length: 11 residues. J lost 5 bases, V lost 6 bases, and 3 bases had no gene match. CDR3 nucleotide sequence: TGCAGTGCCCAGACAGGGTATGGCTACACCTTC. As protein: CSAQTGYGYTF.

The chain has TRBV10-1 and TRBJ2-5, with 9 bases fitting TRBD1. CDR1 is WNHNN and CDR2 is SYGVQD in the germline V gene (reference sequence). The CDR3 has 14 amino acids. With 5 bases clipped from V and 4 bases from J, the junction kept 5 bases outside the gene matches. The CDR3 spells CASSSGTGRETQYF. The CDR3 DNA sequence: TGCGCCAGCAGTTCCGGGACAGGGAGAGAGACCCAGTACTTC.

Comments on this clone: Other DNA sequences in this sample translate to the same CDR3. J is TRBJ2-7 and V is TRBV30, with D possibly matching TRBD2 (5 bases). The V end lost 2 bases, the J end lost 3 bases, and 5 bases lay between the germline ends. The germline CDR1 and CDR2 sequences are GTSNPN and SVGIG (reference sequence). The CDR3 is 11 amino acids. DNA of the CDR3: TGTGCCTGGAGTCGGGGCTACGAGCAGTACTTC. Translating it yields CAWSRGYEQYF.

The chain carries TRBV4-1 and TRBJ1-6; 7 positions agree with TRBD1. The trim removed 6 bases at V and 0 bases at J, leaving 5 bases unmatched. The CDR3 covers 16 residues. Germline V gives CDR1 MGHRA, CDR2 YSYEKL. The DNA of the CDR3 is TGCGCCAGCAGTAAGGGACAGAACTCCTATAATTCACCCCTCCACTTT. Translated: CASSKGQNSYNSPLHF.

This clone showed up just once. CDR3 sequence reads: CASGWGGAGNTIYF. CDR3 bases: TGTGCTAGTGGTTGGGGGGGGGCTGGAAACACCATATATTTT. The V call is TRBV12-5, the J call TRBJ1-3, with a weak D call TRBD1 (5 bases). The CDR3 runs to 14 residues. Trimming took 4 bases from V and 2 from J, leaving 9 bases between them. Germline CDR1 is LGHNT and CDR2 is FRNRAP.

The chain combines TRBV4-2 with TRBJ2-5, with 10 bases matching TRBD2. V dropped 0 bases and J dropped 0; count of bases not matched to a gene: 16. The CDR3 is made up of 21 amino acids. Per the germline V gene, CDR1 is LGHNA and CDR2 is YNFKEQ. CDR3 DNA: TGTGCCAGCAGCCAAGAGTGGGCGGTCGGGCTAGCGGGGGCGTACCAAGAGACCCAGTACTTC. This encodes CASSQEWAVGLAGAYQETQYF.

V is TRBV4-2 and J is TRBJ2-3, with TRBD2 matching over 10 bases. The V gene end was trimmed by 0 bases and the J gene end by 2 bases; junction bases not matched to a gene: 8. CDR3 size: 18 residues. Germline assignment: CDR1 LGHNA and CDR2 YNFKEQ. The CDR3 region is CASSQDRLAGVHTDTQYF. For the CDR3, the DNA is TGTGCCAGCAGCCAAGATCGCCTAGCGGGAGTCCACACAGATACGCAGTATTTT.

The chain is built from TRBV4-1 and TRBJ1-2, with a weak D call TRBD1 (6 bases). CDR3 length: 12 amino acids. V was clipped by 0 bases and J by 13 bases, with 12 bases between them. CDR1 MGHRA and CDR2 YSYEKL come from the germline V gene. The CDR3 region has the DNA TGCGCCAGCAGCCAAGATCGCAAGGGGGTCACCTTC. Amino acid sequence: CASSQDRKGVTF.

The chain uses TRBV11-2 and TRBJ1-2, with unresolved D. The CDR3 is 11 residues long. V dropped 1 base and J dropped 13 bases, with 10 bases sitting between them. From germline, CDR1 is SGHAT and CDR2 FQNNGV. The CDR3 bases are TGTGCCAGCAGCTTAGCGAGGGTCCCCACCTTC. Its protein product is CASSLARVPTF.

V and J are TRBV6-5 and TRBJ2-5; 14 nucleotides match TRBD2. This CDR3 is 15 amino acids long. With 8 bases clipped from V and 1 base from J, the junction kept 3 bases outside the gene matches. The V gene's germline CDR1 is MNHEY and CDR2 SVGAGI. CDR3 sequence (DNA): TGTGCCAGCGCCGGGACTAGCGGGAGCCAAGAGACCCAGTACTTC. This translates into CASAGTSGSQETQYF.

The chain uses TRBV2 and TRBJ2-7; D is uncertain. There are 15 residues in the CDR3. Germline values: CDR1 SNHLY, CDR2 FYNNEI. With 4 bases removed from V and 0 bases from J, the gap between germline ends came to 13 bases. CDR3 protein: CASSVRRQSSYEQYF. The CDR3 DNA sequence: TGTGCCAGCAGTGTTAGGCGGCAGAGCTCCTACGAGCAGTACTTC.

This chain uses TRBV19 with TRBJ2-7; maybe TRBD1 (6 bases). Germline V gives CDR1 LNHDA, CDR2 SQIVND (reference sequence). The CDR3 is 14 residues long. Deletions cut 5 bases from V and 4 bases from J, with 15 bases between. The CDR3 DNA reads TGTGCCAGTAGTCAACTAGGGGGTGCATACGAGCAGTACTTC. As protein: CASSQLGGAYEQYF.

V usage is TRBV7-6 and J usage is TRBJ1-3; D perhaps matches TRBD1 (5 bases). The CDR3 consists of 18 residues. CDR1 and CDR2 from the germline V gene are SGHVS and FNYEAQ. Trimming took 3 bases from V and 1 from J, leaving 19 bases between them. The CDR3 bases are TGTGCCAGCAGCTTGGGGATTGCAGGTGGGGGATCTGGAAACACCATATATTTT. The encoded protein is CASSLGIAGGGSGNTIYF. The variable domain in full, completed from reference TRBV7-6 and TRBJ1-3, reads GAGVSQSPRYKVTKRGQDVALRCDPISGHVSLYWYRQALGQGPEFLTYFNYEAQQDKSGLPNDRFSAERPEGSISTLTIQRTEQRDSAMYRCASSLGIAGGGSGNTIYFGEGSWLTVV.

The chain combines TRBV5-1 with TRBJ2-2; no reliable D call. The CDR3 length is 15 residues. Germline CDR1 reads SGHRS; CDR2 reads YFSETQ. V was trimmed by 4 bases and J by 6 bases, leaving 16 bases between them. The CDR3 DNA sequence: TGCGCCAGCAGCGAGGCCATCTCAAGGTCCGGGGAGCTGTTTTTT. Translation: CASSEAISRSGELFF.

V gene TRBV10-3 combines with J gene TRBJ1-6; TRBD1 matches 7 bases. CDR1 ENHRY and CDR2 SYGVKD come from the germline V gene. V shed 7 bases and J 9 bases; nucleotides not matched to a gene: 9. The CDR3 has 14 amino acids. CDR3 residues: CAITPTGLGSPLHF. The CDR3 nucleotides read TGTGCCATCACCCCGACAGGGCTTGGTTCACCCCTCCACTTT.

The chain has TRBV5-8 and TRBJ2-7, with 9 bases that match TRBD2. V shed 2 bases, J shed 4 bases, and the junction held 7 bases outside the gene matches. This CDR3 is built from 15 residues. Per germline, CDR1 SGHTS and CDR2 YDEGEE. CDR3 DNA: TGTGCCAGCAGCTTCCTAGCGGGGACCATTTACGAGCAGTACTTC. Amino acids: CASSFLAGTIYEQYF.

V usage is TRBV7-6 and J usage is TRBJ1-1, with 9 positions matching TRBD1. This CDR3 has 15 residues. The germline V gene encodes CDR1 SGHVS and CDR2 FNYEAQ. With 0 bases clipped from V and 4 bases from J, the junction kept 3 bases outside the gene matches. CDR3 nucleotide sequence: TGTGCCAGCAGCTTAGCTGGGACAGGGCCCACTGAAGCTTTCTTT. As protein: CASSLAGTGPTEAFF.

The chain joins TRBV1 to TRBJ2-3. TRBV1 is recorded as a pseudogene. CDR3 length: 15 residues. The CDR3 DNA is TGCACCAGCAGCCAAGAAGGGTGGAGCACAGATACGCAGTATTTT. Its protein is CTSSQEGWSTDTQYF.

The V gene is TRBV6-6, the J gene TRBJ2-1; weak D call: TRBD2 (6 bases). This CDR3 is 13 amino acids long. Germline values: CDR1 MNHNY, CDR2 SVGAGI (reference sequence). The V and J ends lost 6 bases and 3 bases respectively, with 9 bases between them. The CDR3 nucleotides are TGTGCCAGCAGCCCCGGGGGCTACAATGAGCAGTTCTTC. Translated, it gives CASSPGGYNEQFF.

This clone occurred once. The CDR3 spells CASSHLGEGSRETQYF. CDR3 bases: TGTGCCAGCAGCCACCTAGGAGAAGGGTCCCGAGAGACCCAGTACTTC. V usage is TRBV14 and J usage is TRBJ2-5; no clear D gene. Trimming took off 3 bases at V and 4 bases at J, with 18 bases between the two ends. CDR1 is SGHDN, CDR2 FVKESK, per germline. The CDR3 length is 16 residues.

This chain uses TRBV19 with TRBJ2-7, with 7 bases lining up with TRBD1. Per the germline V gene, CDR1 is LNHDA and CDR2 is SQIVND (reference sequence). This CDR3 is 14 amino acids long. The V segment lost 5 bases and the J segment 4 bases; nucleotides outside the gene matches: 8. The CDR3 region has the DNA TGTGCCAGTAGTCCTCGGACAGGCCCGTACGAGCAGTACTTC. This codes for CASSPRTGPYEQYF.